Listed here are 19 T cell receptor beta chains from one sample, sequenced in a study of blood T cell repertoires in COVID-19. Generated by immunoSEQ multiplex PCR, the TCRdb table keeps only in-frame clones and is missing some. The data show 100,000 or so clones, approximately 90% seen once. Sequencing input: peripheral blood. All receptors come from a woman aged 45-65 years in a cohort sampled during active COVID-19.

The chain recombines TRBV25-1 with TRBJ2-5; TRBD1 matches at 8 bases. Germline-derived CDR1 and CDR2 are MGHDK and SYGVNS. CDR3 length: 18 residues. Trimming removed 1 base from V and 2 bases from J; junction bases left unmatched: 12. The CDR3 spells CASSESHGQGMWQETQYF. CDR3 coding DNA: TGTGCCAGCAGTGAATCGCATGGACAGGGCATGTGGCAAGAGACCCAGTACTTC.

V is TRBV5-4 and J is TRBJ2-1, with TRBD1 matching 9 bases. Trimming took 0 bases from V and 7 from J; bases not matched to a gene: 8. CDR3 length equals 16 residues. The germline V gene has CDR1 SGHNT and CDR2 YYREEE (reference sequence). DNA for the CDR3: TGTGCCAGCAGCTTGGGGCCGGGGACAGGGCGGAATGAGCAGTTCTTC. This sequence encodes CASSLGPGTGRNEQFF.

Here the CDR3 reads CASSYSAGTSPYEQYF. The CDR3 DNA reads TGTGCCAGCAGTTACTCGGCCGGGACTAGCCCTTACGAGCAGTACTTC. The chain links TRBV6-2 or TRBV6-3 to TRBJ2-7; 9 nucleotides line up with TRBD2. The trim removed 0 bases at V and 4 bases at J, leaving 7 bases unmatched. This CDR3 has 16 residues. In germline, CDR1 is MNHEY, CDR2 SVGEGT.

The chain carries TRBV5-1 and TRBJ2-1; a possible D gene is TRBD2 (5 bases). The germline gives CDR1 SGHRS, CDR2 YFSETQ. The CDR3 loop spans 15 amino acids. V was shortened by 4 bases and J by 0 bases, with 11 bases between the two germline ends. This CDR3 reads CASSESGSSYNEQFF. CDR3 DNA sequence: TGCGCCAGCAGCGAGAGCGGTAGCTCCTACAATGAGCAGTTCTTC.

This clone was detected a few times. This chain uses TRBV3-1 (or the pseudogene TRBV3-2) with TRBJ2-1; D might be TRBD2 (6 bases). Germline CDR1 reads LGHDT; CDR2 reads YNNKEL (reference sequence). This CDR3 is 15 amino acids long. Trimming left V 1 base short and J 2 bases short, with 9 bases between. Here the CDR3 reads CASSQASEAYNEQFF. The CDR3 nucleotides read TGTGCCAGCAGCCAAGCTAGCGAGGCCTACAATGAGCAGTTCTTC.

This chain connects TRBV3-1 (or the pseudogene TRBV3-2) to TRBJ2-7; TRBD1 is a possible D gene (5 bases). Germline-derived CDR1 and CDR2 are LGHDT and YNNKEL (reference sequence). Trimming shortened V by 1 base and J by 3 bases, and 10 bases separated the two germline ends. CDR3 length: 14 amino acids. CDR3 DNA sequence: TGTGCCAGCAGCCAAGTGGGCAGGGTCTACGAGCAGTACTTC. It specifies CASSQVGRVYEQYF.

Details on this clone: Other DNA sequences within the sample encode an identical CDR3. The chain couples TRBV28 to TRBJ1-2; TRBD1 is a possible D gene (6 bases). Germline assignment: CDR1 MDHEN and CDR2 SYDVKM. Trimming cost V 3 bases and J 2 bases, with 7 bases left between them. There are 13 residues in the CDR3. The CDR3 loop is CASSLGQNYGYTF. The CDR3, as DNA: TGTGCCAGCAGTTTGGGACAAAACTATGGCTACACCTTC.

The chain recombines TRBV5-1 with TRBJ1-2; the match to TRBD1 covers 11 bases. The germline V gene encodes CDR1 SGHRS and CDR2 YFSETQ. This CDR3 is 15 amino acids long. The J segment lost 6 bases and the V segment lost 3 bases, leaving 7 bases of the junction unmatched. The CDR3 is CASSYYGQGADGYTF. In DNA, the CDR3 is TGCGCCAGCAGCTACTACGGACAGGGGGCGGATGGCTACACCTTC.

This rearrangement joins TRBV7-9 to TRBJ2-1; tentative D call: TRBD2 (5 bases). The CDR3 loop spans 13 amino acids. Trimming cost V 3 bases and J 3 bases, with 6 bases left between them. CDR1 is SEHNR, CDR2 FQNEAQ, per germline (reference sequence). CDR3 sequence: CASSLGSYNEQFF. CDR3 nucleotide sequence: TGTGCCAGCAGCTTGGGGAGCTACAATGAGCAGTTCTTC. Complete variable domain (other parts from reference TRBV7-9 and TRBJ2-1): DTGVSQNPRHKITKRGQNVTFRCDPISEHNRLYWYRQTLGQGPEFLTYFQNEAQLEKSRLLSDRFSAERPKGSFSTLEIQRTEQGDSAMYLCASSLGSYNEQFFGPGTRLTVL.

V and J are TRBV10-3 and TRBJ2-5, with D perhaps TRBD2 (6 bases). This CDR3 spans 15 amino acids. Trimming removed 4 bases at V and 4 bases at J, with 16 bases between. CDR1 and CDR2 from the germline V gene are ENHRY and SYGVKD. CDR3 coding DNA: TGTGCCATCAGTGGCCCGGGCCTAGCGTCAGAGACCCAGTACTTC. Translated, it gives CAISGPGLASETQYF.

The V call is TRBV18, the J call TRBJ2-5, with no clear D. Trimming pared 4 bases from V and 1 base from J, leaving 7 bases between. The CDR3 extends over 13 amino acids. CDR1 is KGHSH, CDR2 LQKENI, per germline. CDR3 DNA: TGTGCCAGCTCACGGCCGTCCCAAGAGACCCAGTACTTC. Translation: CASSRPSQETQYF.

The chain has TRBV4-2 and TRBJ2-3; D may be TRBD2 (6 bases). Trimming took off 1 base at V and 4 bases at J, with 15 bases between the two ends. The CDR3 has 16 amino acids. Germline CDR1 reads LGHNA; CDR2 reads YNFKEQ. Written as DNA, the CDR3 is TGTGCCAGCAGCCAAGTATTGGAGGGAGGAGCAGATACGCAGTATTTT. It yields the protein CASSQVLEGGADTQYF.

This clone was observed a few times. This chain connects TRBV6-4 to TRBJ2-2; D is unresolved. The CDR3 contains 15 residues. With 8 bases removed from V and 0 bases from J, the gap between germline ends came to 13 bases. Per germline, CDR1 MRHNA and CDR2 SNTAGT. CDR3 protein: CASRPGSANTGELFF. CDR3 bases: TGTGCCAGCCGCCCCGGCAGCGCGAACACCGGGGAGCTGTTTTTT.

This sequence joins TRBV5-1 and TRBJ1-1; D gene ambiguous. Trimming removed 0 bases at V and 10 bases at J, with 16 bases between. CDR3 length: 14 amino acids. Looked up from germline, CDR1 is SGHRS and CDR2 is YFSETQ. This chain's CDR3 is CASSLASLDFGAFF. Written as DNA, the CDR3 is TGCGCCAGCAGCTTGGCGAGTTTAGATTTTGGAGCTTTCTTT.

The chain couples TRBV9 to TRBJ1-2, with D possibly TRBD1 on 5 matching bases. The CDR3 is 12 amino acids. From germline, CDR1 is SGDLS and CDR2 YYNGEE. The V end was cut by 0 bases, the J end by 8 bases, with 8 bases between. The CDR3 is CASSVGAGGYTF. The CDR3, as DNA: TGTGCCAGCAGCGTAGGGGCAGGGGGCTACACCTTC.

V usage is TRBV24-1 and J usage is TRBJ2-7; a possible D gene is TRBD1 (6 bases). The V and J ends lost 6 bases and 4 bases respectively, with 12 bases between them. The CDR3 length is 13 residues. In germline, CDR1 is KGHDR, CDR2 SFDVKD. In nucleotides, the CDR3 is TGTGCCACCAGTAAAACAGGGCTTTACGAGCAGTACTTC. Its protein is CATSKTGLYEQYF.

This chain uses TRBV5-4 with TRBJ2-3, with TRBD1 matching over 7 bases. This CDR3 spans 16 amino acids. The germline gives CDR1 SGHNT, CDR2 YYREEE (reference sequence). Losses at the gene ends were 3 bases for V and 4 bases for J; bases not matched to a gene: 11. CDR3 DNA: TGTGCCAGCAGCTCCGCCGGGACAGCCTTATCAGATACGCAGTATTTT. Its translation: CASSSAGTALSDTQYF.

The chain has TRBV19 and TRBJ2-4, with 8 positions matching TRBD1. From germline, CDR1 is LNHDA and CDR2 SQIVND (reference sequence). CDR3 size: 14 residues. V dropped 5 bases and J dropped 9; count of bases not matched to a gene: 9. Written as DNA, the CDR3 is TGTGCCAGTAGTCGCGACCAGGGGGCAAGCATTCAGTACTTC. This codes for CASSRDQGASIQYF. Based on the CDR3 plus reference TRBV19 and TRBJ2-4, the full variable domain is DGGITQSPKYLFRKEGQNVTLSCEQNLNHDAMYWYRQDPGQGLRLIYYSQIVNDFQKGDIAEGYSVSREKKESFPLTVTSAQKNPTAFYLCASSRDQGASIQYFGAGTRLSVL.

The gene calls are TRBV6-5 and TRBJ1-2; no reliable D call. The V gene's germline CDR1 is MNHEY and CDR2 SVGAGI. Between the trimmed V and J ends, which lost 8 bases and 4 bases, there was a span of 8 bases. This CDR3 is built from 11 residues. CDR3 residues: CASREGYGYTF. The CDR3 coding sequence is TGTGCCAGCCGGGAGGGCTATGGCTACACCTTC.